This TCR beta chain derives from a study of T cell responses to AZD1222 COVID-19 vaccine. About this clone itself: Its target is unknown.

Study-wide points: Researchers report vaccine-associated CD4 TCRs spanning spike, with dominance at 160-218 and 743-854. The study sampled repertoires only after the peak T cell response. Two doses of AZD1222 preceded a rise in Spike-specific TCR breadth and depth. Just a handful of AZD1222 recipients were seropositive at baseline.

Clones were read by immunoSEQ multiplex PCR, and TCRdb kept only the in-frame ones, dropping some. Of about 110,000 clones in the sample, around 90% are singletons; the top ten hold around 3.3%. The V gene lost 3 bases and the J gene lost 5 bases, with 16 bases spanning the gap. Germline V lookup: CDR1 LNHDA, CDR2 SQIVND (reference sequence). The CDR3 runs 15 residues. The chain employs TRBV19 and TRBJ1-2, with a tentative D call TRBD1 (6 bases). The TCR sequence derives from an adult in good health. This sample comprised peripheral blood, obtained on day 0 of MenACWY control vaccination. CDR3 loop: CASSIGPGTTYGYTF. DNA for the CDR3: TGTGCCAGTAGTATCGGCCCCGGGACAACTTATGGCTACACCTTC. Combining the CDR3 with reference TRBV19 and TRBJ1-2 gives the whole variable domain DGGITQSPKYLFRKEGQNVTLSCEQNLNHDAMYWYRQDPGQGLRLIYYSQIVNDFQKGDIAEGYSVSREKKESFPLTVTSAQKNPTAFYLCASSIGPGTTYGYTFGSGTRLTVV.